What follows are 15 T cell receptor beta chains derived from one specimen sequenced in a study of identical twins. Each CDR3 protein gets one entry after TCRdb re-called the 5' RACE reads with MiXCR. The repertoire holds under 300,000 distinct CDR3 sequences, with about 8% as singletons. The data also belong to a second study, concerning yellow fever vaccine responses in identical twins.

Sequences were obtained from CD8+ T cells sorted from blood. Receptor source: a woman between 18 and 30 years old in good health.

The table lists this clonotype with many counts. The chain links TRBV7-8 to TRBJ2-1, with 7 bases lining up with TRBD2. CDR3 size: 16 residues. CDR1 is SGHVS and CDR2 is FQNEAQ in the germline V gene. J was trimmed by 5 bases and V by 5 bases; bases with no gene match: 12. The CDR3 nucleotides read TGTGCCAGCAGCCGAGGGGACTACGTGACGGACAATGAGCAGTTCTTC. This translates into CASSRGDYVTDNEQFF. The whole variable domain, remainder taken from reference TRBV7-8 and TRBJ2-1, is GAGVSQSPRYKVAKRGQDVALRCDPISGHVSLFWYQQALGQGPEFLTYFQNEAQLDKSGLPSDRFFAERPEGSVSTLKIQRTQQEDSAVYLCASSRGDYVTDNEQFFGPGTRLTVL.

This chain connects TRBV14 to TRBJ1-6, with TRBD1 as a possible D gene (6 bases). CDR1 and CDR2 (germline): SGHDN, FVKESK. The CDR3 has 14 amino acids. Trimming removed 6 bases from V and 6 bases from J, with 12 bases in between. The CDR3 protein is CASRHRASNSPLHF. The CDR3 coding sequence is TGTGCCAGCAGACACAGGGCATCTAATTCACCCCTCCACTTT.

Points on this clonotype: One junction end does not reproduce the germline sequence, and a read error may be involved. This rearrangement joins TRBV6-1 to TRBJ2-6; a weak D match, TRBD2 (7 bases). This CDR3 contains 18 residues. CDR1 and CDR2 from the germline V gene are MNHNS and SASEGT. CDR3 sequence (DNA): TGTGCCAGCAGCGAAGTCGGGGGGCCTCACACTGGGGCCAACGTCCTGACTTTC. Amino acids: CASSEVGGPHTGANVLTF.

The genes are TRBV30 and TRBJ2-7; D is undetermined. V was clipped by 0 bases and J by 3 bases, with 3 bases between them. The V gene's germline CDR1 is GTSNPN and CDR2 SVGIG (reference sequence). This CDR3 region has 11 residues. The CDR3 DNA is TGTGCCTGGAGTGTAAGCTACGAGCAGTACTTC. As protein: CAWSVSYEQYF.

In its sample, this clonotype was seen a few times. This chain connects TRBV2 to TRBJ2-3; TRBD1 agrees at 8 bases. From germline, CDR1 is SNHLY and CDR2 FYNNEI. This CDR3 has 16 amino acids. The V gene end was trimmed by 2 bases and the J gene end by 4 bases; junction bases not matched to a gene: 8. In nucleotides, the CDR3 is TGTGCCAGCAGTGAAAGGTGGCAGGGGGCGGCAGATACGCAGTATTTT. It codes for CASSERWQGAADTQYF.

This clonotype was seen ten or more times. The chain recombines TRBV28 with TRBJ2-7; a weak D match, TRBD1 (5 bases). This CDR3 comprises 14 residues. Germline-derived CDR1 and CDR2 are MDHEN and SYDVKM. V lost 6 bases and J lost 3, with 15 bases in between. DNA for the CDR3: TGTGCCAGCAGCCTAAGGGGTTTTGGCTACGAGCAGTACTTC. Translated, it gives CASSLRGFGYEQYF.

The V and J genes are TRBV6-4 and TRBJ2-2; TRBD2 aligns across 9 bases. V lost 5 bases and J lost 3; bases outside the gene matches: 13. CDR1 MRHNA and CDR2 SNTAGT come from the germline V gene. This CDR3 region has 18 residues. CDR3 DNA sequence: TGTGCCAGCAGTCAAGGGGGTAGCGGGAGCCCGGACACCGGGGAGCTGTTTTTT. This gives the protein CASSQGGSGSPDTGELFF.

The chain links TRBV7-9 to TRBJ1-2; 7 positions agree with TRBD1. CDR1 SEHNR and CDR2 FQNEAQ come from the germline V gene (reference sequence). V shed 5 bases, J shed 0 bases, and the junction held 6 bases outside the gene matches. This CDR3 has 15 amino acids. CDR3 loop: CASSLGRGPNYGYTF. The CDR3 DNA reads as TGTGCCAGCAGCCTGGGGAGGGGGCCTAACTATGGCTACACCTTC.

This clonotype was seen a handful of times. The chain uses TRBV20-1 and TRBJ2-5, with a tentative D call TRBD2 (6 bases). This CDR3 comprises 14 residues. Germline V gene sequence: CDR1 DFQATT, CDR2 SNEGSKA (reference sequence). Trimming pared 5 bases from V and 2 bases from J, leaving 15 bases between. CDR3: CSAGPHGGQETQYF. CDR3 nucleotides: TGCAGTGCTGGGCCCCACGGAGGGCAAGAGACCCAGTACTTC.

This clonotype has more than one count but fewer than ten. The CDR3 DNA sequence: TGTGCCAGCAGTAGGCCTGAAGGGACCACAGATACGCAGTATTTT. This translates into CASSRPEGTTDTQYF. The chain uses TRBV6-1 and TRBJ2-3, with D perhaps assigned TRBD1 or TRBD2 (5 bases each). This CDR3 spans 15 amino acids. V lost 5 bases and J 2 bases, leaving 14 bases between the germline ends. Germline values: CDR1 MNHNS, CDR2 SASEGT.

On this clonotype: Given a much more abundant clone one base away, this may be a read error. The gene calls are TRBV12-3 or TRBV12-4 and TRBJ2-1, with 14 bases fitting TRBD2. This CDR3 comprises 15 residues. CDR3 region: CASSLGLAGENEQIF. The CDR3 DNA follows: TGTGCCAGCAGTCTGGGACTAGCGGGGGAGAATGAGCAGATCTTC.

This clonotype has at least ten counts. The gene calls are TRBV4-1 and TRBJ2-7, with TRBD1 matching over 7 bases. This CDR3 contains 14 residues. CDR1 and CDR2 (germline): MGHRA, YSYEKL. Trimming took 1 base from V and 2 from J; bases not matched to a gene: 2. The CDR3 reads CASSQGQGTYEQYF. The CDR3, as DNA: TGCGCCAGCAGCCAAGGACAGGGAACCTACGAGCAGTACTTC.

J is TRBJ2-7 and V is TRBV5-1; D not certain. CDR1 SGHRS and CDR2 YFSETQ come from the germline V gene. CDR3 length: 13 residues. V was pared by 4 bases and J by 2 bases, with 10 bases between. The CDR3 region is CASSPYDPYEQYF. In DNA form, the CDR3 reads TGCGCCAGCAGCCCCTATGACCCCTACGAGCAGTACTTC.

This clonotype was picked up many times. The rearrangement joins TRBV4-3 to TRBJ2-7; D unresolved. The CDR3 totals 13 residues. CDR1 is LGHNA and CDR2 is YSLEER in the germline V gene. V shed 0 bases and J shed 0 bases, with 3 bases lying between them. CDR3 sequence reads: CASSQDTSYEQYF. CDR3 bases: TGCGCCAGCAGCCAAGACACCTCCTACGAGCAGTACTTC.

The chain is built from TRBV5-1 and TRBJ2-7; D might be TRBD2 (6 bases). The CDR3 covers 17 residues. Germline CDR1 is SGHRS and CDR2 is YFSETQ. The ends were cut back, 3 bases at V and 7 bases at J, with 26 bases in the middle. The CDR3 loop reads CASSWRDRVQGPGEQYF. CDR3 sequence (DNA): TGCGCCAGCAGCTGGAGGGACCGGGTCCAGGGACCTGGTGAGCAGTACTTC.